What follows is one T cell receptor (beta chain) and its context. The same CDR3 is also encoded by other DNA sequences in this sample. Study processing details: It was from reference gene primer amplification that nucleated cell counts were estimated. This table comes from immunoSEQ multiplex PCR, and its TCRdb copy is limited to in-frame clones, with some not included. V, J and clone size were drawn from that table, and D and trimming were deduced from the DNA. The data show about 200,000 clones, approximately 80% seen once. This sample is drawn from a study of blood T cell repertoires in COVID-19. About the research overall: Researchers got acute and convalescent COVID-19 samples from the United States, Italy and Spain. The cDNA or gDNA used as material had been derived from T cells, B-cell-depleted T cells, or PBMCs.

Germline CDR1 and CDR2: LGHNA and YSLEER. The CDR3 has 15 amino acids. Deletions cut 0 bases from V and 0 bases from J, with 8 bases between. This receptor was obtained from a woman aged 80 or older with acute or convalescent COVID-19. The sequencing sample was made of peripheral blood. The V call is TRBV4-3, the J call TRBJ1-1, with D possibly TRBD1 on 5 matching bases. CDR3 DNA sequence: TGCGCCAGCAGCCAAGACGACAGAGTGAACACTGAAGCTTTCTTT. Translating it yields CASSQDDRVNTEAFF.